This TCR beta chain derives from a study of Tregs in tolerant kidney transplant recipients (dated by TCRdb to the late 2010s). In terms of the full investigation: The transplants used related donors with nonmyeloablative bone marrow transplantation, and mixed chimerism in the human trials was transient. TCRbeta sequencing was used in the study to identify donor-specific regulatory T cells before combined kidney and bone marrow transplantation, and the identified cells were then tracked after transplant.

The time point tag for this specimen amounts to: blood sample drawn before combined kidney and bone marrow transplant. Thawed PBMCs were FACS-sorted into unstimulated Tregs (CD4+CD25+CD127-), CD4+ non-Tregs (CD4+CD25-), CD4 cells and CD8 cells. A few combined kidney and bone marrow transplant recipients from the ITN036ST trial were included as patients, and samples were available only from these trial subjects. Healthy control blood was processed to PBMCs with a Ficoll density gradient and then cryopreserved, whereas patient PBMCs were collected both before and after transplant. Details on this clone: The antigen it recognizes is unknown. No base qualities exist here, and no much larger clone lies one base off it.

For TCRbeta CDR3 sequencing, genomic DNA from the sorted cells was extracted using the QIAGEN DNeasy Blood and Tissue Kit. High-throughput TCRbeta CDR3 sequencing, including PCR amplification with bias correction and internal controls, was performed commercially through immunoSEQ. In the authors' own workflow: Unique productive TCRbeta sequences were defined by CDR3 nucleotide sequence where primers matched, and otherwise by CDR3 amino acid sequence together with Vbeta and Jbeta genes. Sorting error was corrected by removing sequences shared between sorted populations at a frequency ratio of 2:1 or less, and the remaining shared sequences were assigned to the higher population. A sequence was defined as donor-reactive if the sequence was expanded at least 5-fold in CFSE-low cells compared with unstimulated cells and had a frequency of at least 0.01% in CFSE-low cells. Jensen-Shannon divergence calculated on the top 100 TCRbeta sequences ranked by frequency was used to measure repertoire divergence. For samples with multiple sequencing runs, sorting error was corrected in each run separately before the runs were combined. What TCRdb holds here is the immuneACCESS table cut down to in-frame rearrangements. Part of the clones is not present; checked against another copy, under half of the missing clones reflect an unresolved V gene, and the others are unexplained. That table supplies the V and J calls and clone size; D and trimming were determined from the DNA. The sample table records about 87,000 clones; approximately 94% of these occur just once. Approximately 0.5% of the sample comes from the top ten.

For this chain, trimming is 8 bases at the V end and 4 bases at the J end, and the number of junction bases without a gene match is 2. The germline V gene yields SNHLY for CDR1 and FYNNEI for CDR2. Including cysteine and phenylalanine, the CDR3 has 12 amino acids. Solely the CDR3 DNA is kept, with 36 bases framed from the first base. On the study overall, not on this receptor specifically: Biological reproducibility was not directly assessed, although technical replication error appeared to be minimal. In tolerant patients, the expansion of donor-specific Tregs was greater than global Treg expansion, suggesting that the expansion was antigen-driven rather than nonspecific. The most biologically relevant and donor-specific TCRbeta repertoire appeared to be identified by expanding Tregs with activated donor B cells. For some patients the PCR primers changed over time, which made it impossible to compare the samples from those patients at the nucleotide level. The study was limited by small patient numbers, and the findings need validation in larger populations and under other immunosuppression protocols.

Rearrangement joined TRBV2 to TRBJ2-1, and 7 bases in between align with TRBD2. The specimen comprised CD4+ T cells from blood, sampled before the transplant. This TCR was sampled from a human donor who received a combined kidney and bone marrow transplant. The CDR3 here reads CASGRVYNEQFF. The nucleotides are TGTGCCAGCGGGAGGGTGTACAATGAGCAGTTCTTC.